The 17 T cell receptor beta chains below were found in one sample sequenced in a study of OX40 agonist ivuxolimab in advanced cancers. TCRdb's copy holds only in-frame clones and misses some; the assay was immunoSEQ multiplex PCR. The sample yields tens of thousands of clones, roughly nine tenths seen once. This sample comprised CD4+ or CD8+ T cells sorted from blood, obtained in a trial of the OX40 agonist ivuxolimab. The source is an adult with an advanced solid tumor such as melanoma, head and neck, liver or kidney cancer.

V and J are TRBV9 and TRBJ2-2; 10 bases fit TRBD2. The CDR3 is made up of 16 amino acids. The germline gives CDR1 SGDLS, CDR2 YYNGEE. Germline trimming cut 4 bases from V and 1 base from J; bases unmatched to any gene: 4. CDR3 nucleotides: TGTGCCAGCAGCTCCCGACTAGCGGGGAACACCGGGGAGCTGTTTTTT. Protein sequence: CASSSRLAGNTGELFF.

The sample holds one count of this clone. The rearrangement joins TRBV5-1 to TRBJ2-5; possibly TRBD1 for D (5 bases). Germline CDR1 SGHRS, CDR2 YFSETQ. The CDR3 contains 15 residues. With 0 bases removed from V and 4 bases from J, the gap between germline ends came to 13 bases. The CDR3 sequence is CASSLVQGSPETQYF. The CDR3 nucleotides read TGCGCCAGCAGCTTGGTCCAGGGCTCTCCAGAGACCCAGTACTTC.

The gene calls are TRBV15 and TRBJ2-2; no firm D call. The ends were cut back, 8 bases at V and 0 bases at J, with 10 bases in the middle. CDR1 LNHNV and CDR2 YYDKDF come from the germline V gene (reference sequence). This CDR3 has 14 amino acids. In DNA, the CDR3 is TGTGCCACCGGTCCCAGGACGAACACCGGGGAGCTGTTTTTT. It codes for CATGPRTNTGELFF. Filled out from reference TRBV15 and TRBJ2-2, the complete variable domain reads DAMVIQNPRYQVTQFGKPVTLSCSQTLNHNVMYWYQQKSSQAPKLLFHYYDKDFNNEADTPDNFQSRRPNTSFCFLDIRSPGLGDTAMYLCATGPRTNTGELFFGEGSRLTVL.

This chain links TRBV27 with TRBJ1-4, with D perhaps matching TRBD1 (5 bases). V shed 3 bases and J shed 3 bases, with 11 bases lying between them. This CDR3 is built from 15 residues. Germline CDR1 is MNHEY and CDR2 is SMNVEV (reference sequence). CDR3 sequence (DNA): TGTGCCAGCAGTTTTATGGGAGGGGCTAATGAAAAACTGTTTTTT. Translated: CASSFMGGANEKLFF.

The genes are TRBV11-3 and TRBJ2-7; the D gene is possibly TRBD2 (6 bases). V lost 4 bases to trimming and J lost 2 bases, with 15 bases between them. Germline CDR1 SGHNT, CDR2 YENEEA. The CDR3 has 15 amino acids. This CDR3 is CASSYRSGGAYEQYF. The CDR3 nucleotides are TGTGCCAGCAGCTACCGATCTGGCGGGGCCTACGAGCAGTACTTC. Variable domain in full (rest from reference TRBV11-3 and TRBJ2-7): EAGVVQSPRYKIIEKKQPVAFWCNPISGHNTLYWYLQNLGQGPELLIRYENEEAVDDSQLPKDRFSAERLKGVDSTLKIQPAELGDSAVYLCASSYRSGGAYEQYFGPGTRLTVT.

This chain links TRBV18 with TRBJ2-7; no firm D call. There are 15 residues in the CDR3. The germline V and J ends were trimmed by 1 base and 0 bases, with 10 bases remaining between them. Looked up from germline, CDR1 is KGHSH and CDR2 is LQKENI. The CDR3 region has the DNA TGTGCCAGCTCACCACGGACCGCTAGCTCCTACGAGCAGTACTTC. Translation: CASSPRTASSYEQYF. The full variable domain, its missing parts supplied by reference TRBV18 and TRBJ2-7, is NAGVMQNPRHLVRRRGQEARLRCSPMKGHSHVYWYRQLPEEGLKFMVYLQKENIIDESGMPKERFSAEFPKEGPSILRIQQVVRGDSAAYFCASSPRTASSYEQYFGPGTRLTVT.

CDR3 sequence (DNA): TGTGCCAGCAGTTTCTACGGCAGGCATAGCAATCAGCCCCAGCATTTT. Amino acids: CASSFYGRHSNQPQHF. The chain is built from TRBV28 and TRBJ1-5; D ambiguous. Per germline, CDR1 MDHEN and CDR2 SYDVKM. The length of the CDR3 is 16 residues. V was shortened by 3 bases and J by 0 bases, with 12 bases between the two germline ends. Drawing the rest from reference TRBV28 and TRBJ1-5, the complete variable domain is DVKVTQSSRYLVKRTGEKVFLECVQDMDHENMFWYRQDPGLGLRLIYFSYDVKMKEKGDIPEGYSVSREKKERFSLILESASTNQTSMYLCASSFYGRHSNQPQHFGDGTRLSIL.

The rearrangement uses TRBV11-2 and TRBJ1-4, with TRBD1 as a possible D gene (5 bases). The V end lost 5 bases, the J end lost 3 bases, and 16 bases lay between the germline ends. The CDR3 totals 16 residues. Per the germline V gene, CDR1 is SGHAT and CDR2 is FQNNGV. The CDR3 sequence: CASSLGGVGPNEKLFF. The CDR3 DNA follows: TGTGCCAGCAGCCTGGGGGGAGTGGGCCCTAATGAAAAACTGTTTTTT.

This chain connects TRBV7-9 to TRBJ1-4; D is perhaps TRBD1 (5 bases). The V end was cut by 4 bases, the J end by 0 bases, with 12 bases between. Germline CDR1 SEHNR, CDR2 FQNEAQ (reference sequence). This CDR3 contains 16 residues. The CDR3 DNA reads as TGTGCCAGCAGCTCCGGGACGGCTGCAACTAATGAAAAACTGTTTTTT. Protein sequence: CASSSGTAATNEKLFF.

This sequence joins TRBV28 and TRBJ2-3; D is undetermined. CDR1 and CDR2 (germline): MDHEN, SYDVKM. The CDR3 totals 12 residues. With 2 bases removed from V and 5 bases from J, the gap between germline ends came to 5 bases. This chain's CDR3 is CASSLRRDTQYF. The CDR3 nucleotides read TGTGCCAGCAGTTTACGGCGAGATACGCAGTATTTT. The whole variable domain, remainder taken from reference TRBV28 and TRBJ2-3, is DVKVTQSSRYLVKRTGEKVFLECVQDMDHENMFWYRQDPGLGLRLIYFSYDVKMKEKGDIPEGYSVSREKKERFSLILESASTNQTSMYLCASSLRRDTQYFGPGTRLTVL.

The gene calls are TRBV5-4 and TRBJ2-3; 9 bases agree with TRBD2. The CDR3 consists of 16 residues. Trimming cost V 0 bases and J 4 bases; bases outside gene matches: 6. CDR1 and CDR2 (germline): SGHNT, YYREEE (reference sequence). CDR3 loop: CASSLASGRSADTQYF. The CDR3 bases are TGTGCCAGCAGCTTGGCAAGCGGGAGGTCTGCAGATACGCAGTATTTT.

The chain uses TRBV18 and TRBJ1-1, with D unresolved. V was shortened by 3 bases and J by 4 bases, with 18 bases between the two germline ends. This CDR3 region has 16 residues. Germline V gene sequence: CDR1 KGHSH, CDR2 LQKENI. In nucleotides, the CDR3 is TGTGCCAGCTCACCTTATATTCATGGTGGGAGCACTGAAGCTTTCTTT. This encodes CASSPYIHGGSTEAFF.

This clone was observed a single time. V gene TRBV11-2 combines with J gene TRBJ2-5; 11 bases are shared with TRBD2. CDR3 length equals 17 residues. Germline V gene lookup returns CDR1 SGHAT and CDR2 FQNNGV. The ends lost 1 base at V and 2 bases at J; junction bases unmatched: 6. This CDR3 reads CASSLGVAGGHQETQYF. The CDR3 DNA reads TGTGCCAGCAGCTTAGGCGTAGCGGGGGGGCATCAAGAGACCCAGTACTTC.

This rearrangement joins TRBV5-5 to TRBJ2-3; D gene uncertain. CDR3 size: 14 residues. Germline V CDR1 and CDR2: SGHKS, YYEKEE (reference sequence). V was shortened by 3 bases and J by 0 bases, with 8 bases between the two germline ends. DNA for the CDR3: TGTGCCAGCAGCTCGGGTCTTAGCACAGATACGCAGTATTTT. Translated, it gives CASSSGLSTDTQYF.

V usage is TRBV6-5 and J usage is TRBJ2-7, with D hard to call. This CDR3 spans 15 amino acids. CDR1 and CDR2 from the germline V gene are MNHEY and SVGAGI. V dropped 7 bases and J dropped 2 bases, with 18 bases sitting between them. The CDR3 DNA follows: TGTGCCAGCACCTTAGACTGGAGTATGGCCTACGAGCAGTACTTC. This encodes CASTLDWSMAYEQYF.

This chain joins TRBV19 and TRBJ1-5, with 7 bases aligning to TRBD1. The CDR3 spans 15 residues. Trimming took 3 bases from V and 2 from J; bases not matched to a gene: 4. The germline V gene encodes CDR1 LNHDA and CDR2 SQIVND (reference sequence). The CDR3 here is CASSIGTERNQPQHF. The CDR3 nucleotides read TGTGCCAGTAGTATTGGGACAGAACGCAATCAGCCCCAGCATTTT.

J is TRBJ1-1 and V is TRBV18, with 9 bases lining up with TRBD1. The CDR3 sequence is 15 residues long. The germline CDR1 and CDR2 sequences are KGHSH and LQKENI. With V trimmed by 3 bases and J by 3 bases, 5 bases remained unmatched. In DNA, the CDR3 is TGTGCCAGCTCACCCCTGGGACAGGGTCACACTGAAGCTTTCTTT. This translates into CASSPLGQGHTEAFF.